This T cell receptor beta chain was recovered during a study of blood T cell repertoires in COVID-19. Some clones are missing from TCRdb's copy, which holds only in-frame ones; the method was immunoSEQ multiplex PCR. The data show 150,000 to 160,000 clones, roughly 83% seen once. CDR1 LGHNA and CDR2 YNFKEQ come from the germline V gene. The CDR3 length is 19 residues. The V gene end was trimmed by 7 bases and the J gene end by 1 base; junction bases not matched to a gene: 15. Sequenced input: peripheral blood. The rearrangement joins TRBV4-2 to TRBJ2-1, with 11 bases that match TRBD2. This TCR derives from a woman aged 55-70 years with acute or convalescent COVID-19. CDR3 loop: CASTSRGGLAAESYNEQFF. CDR3 DNA: TGTGCCAGCACTTCCCGAGGGGGACTAGCGGCCGAATCCTACAATGAGCAGTTCTTC.